The 20 T cell receptor beta chains given below trace back to one sample, sequenced in a study of blood T cell repertoires in COVID-19. TCRdb's table, derived via immunoSEQ multiplex PCR, lists solely in-frame clones and lacks some. The table records some 60,000 clones, around 83% of them present only once. The sample taken for sequencing was peripheral blood. The source of these receptors is a middle-aged man with COVID-19, enrolled during active disease.

This sequence joins TRBV30 and TRBJ1-5; no firm D call. There are 13 residues in the CDR3. With 3 bases removed from V and 0 bases from J, the gap between germline ends came to 6 bases. Germline V lookup: CDR1 GTSNPN, CDR2 SVGIG (reference sequence). CDR3 residues: CAWSDFSNQPQHF. The DNA of the CDR3 is TGTGCCTGGAGCGACTTTAGCAATCAGCCCCAGCATTTT.

This clone has a handful of counts. The chain carries TRBV29-1 and TRBJ1-1; D not resolved. Trimming took off 7 bases at V and 0 bases at J, with 18 bases between the two ends. The CDR3 has 15 residues. The V gene's germline CDR1 is SQVTM and CDR2 ANQGSEA. In nucleotides, the CDR3 is TGCAGCGGAACACCCTCGGGGTATATGAACACTGAAGCTTTCTTT. It is translated as CSGTPSGYMNTEAFF.

The V gene is TRBV19, the J gene TRBJ2-7, with 11 bases aligning to TRBD1. CDR3 length: 15 amino acids. CDR1 and CDR2 from the germline V gene are LNHDA and SQIVND (reference sequence). V lost 8 bases, J lost 4 bases, and 10 bases stayed unmatched. Written as DNA, the CDR3 is TGTGCCAGTTCCCCCACCGGGACAGGGGGTTACGAGCAGTACTTC. Amino acid sequence: CASSPTGTGGYEQYF.

As regards this clone: Other DNA sequences in this specimen translate into the identical CDR3. This sequence joins TRBV28 and TRBJ2-1; 10 bases align to TRBD2. J was trimmed by 9 bases and V by 2 bases; bases with no gene match: 7. The CDR3 length is 15 residues. CDR1 is MDHEN and CDR2 is SYDVKM in the germline V gene. CDR3 region: CASSLGLAGVGEQFF. CDR3 nucleotides: TGTGCCAGCAGTTTAGGCCTAGCGGGAGTGGGTGAGCAGTTCTTC.

This clone was recorded a few times. J is TRBJ1-1 and V is TRBV11-2; no clear D. The CDR3 runs to 11 residues. The V and J ends lost 3 bases and 3 bases respectively, with 2 bases between them. The V gene's germline CDR1 is SGHAT and CDR2 FQNNGV. The CDR3 here is CASSFDTEAFF. DNA for the CDR3: TGTGCCAGCAGCTTCGACACTGAAGCTTTCTTT. Full variable domain (remainder filled in from reference TRBV11-2 and TRBJ1-1): EAGVAQSPRYKIIEKRQSVAFWCNPISGHATLYWYQQILGQGPKLLIQFQNNGVVDDSQLPKDRFSAERLKGVDSTLKIQPAKLEDSAVYLCASSFDTEAFFGQGTRLTVV.

The chain joins TRBV7-2 to TRBJ1-6, with 8 positions matching TRBD1. The length of the CDR3 is 17 residues. From germline, CDR1 is SGHTA and CDR2 FQGNSA. The trim removed 4 bases at V and 7 bases at J, leaving 12 bases unmatched. The DNA of the CDR3 is TGTGCCAGCAGCTCCGCGGCGACAGGGGAAGGAAATTCACCCCTCCACTTT. This translates into CASSSAATGEGNSPLHF.

V usage is TRBV3-1 (or the pseudogene TRBV3-2) and J usage is TRBJ1-6; D is unresolved. CDR3 length: 16 residues. Germline V gene data show CDR1 as LGHDT and CDR2 as YNNKEL (reference sequence). V shed 2 bases and J shed 6 bases, with 14 bases lying between them. The CDR3 coding sequence is TGTGCCAGCAGCCAATCCGGGGTGGGAACTAATTCACCCCTCCACTTT. It specifies CASSQSGVGTNSPLHF.

The rearrangement links TRBV19 to TRBJ2-7, with unresolved D. The V end was cut by 4 bases, the J end by 5 bases, with 12 bases between. CDR3 length equals 13 residues. Germline V gene lookup returns CDR1 LNHDA and CDR2 SQIVND (reference sequence). The DNA of the CDR3 is TGTGCCAGTAGTACTCTAGGCAAGGACGAGCAGTACTTC. The encoded protein is CASSTLGKDEQYF.

This clone was recorded a few times. The chain links TRBV24-1 to TRBJ1-5; possible D gene TRBD1, 5 bases. The germline V and J ends were trimmed by 7 bases and 7 bases, with 16 bases remaining between them. This CDR3 spans 14 amino acids. The germline V gene has CDR1 KGHDR and CDR2 SFDVKD. The CDR3 here is CATSPAGGGQPQHF. The CDR3 DNA reads TGTGCCACCAGCCCCGCGGGGGGTGGACAGCCCCAGCATTTT.

A few counts support this clone. In the same sample, other DNA sequences code for this CDR3. The chain carries TRBV7-6 and TRBJ2-3, with TRBD1 matching 10 bases. The junction had 4 bases not matched to a gene; V was cut back by 3 bases and J by 4 bases. CDR1 and CDR2 from the germline V gene are SGHVS and FNYEAQ. The CDR3 runs to 15 residues. DNA for the CDR3: TGTGCCAGCAGCTTGGGACAGGGGAAGCCAGATACGCAGTATTTT. Its protein is CASSLGQGKPDTQYF.

The gene calls are TRBV7-2 and TRBJ2-1; D is possibly TRBD1 (5 bases). The length of the CDR3 is 14 residues. V was trimmed by 8 bases and J by 0 bases, leaving 11 bases between them. CDR1 is SGHTA, CDR2 FQGNSA, per germline. Here the CDR3 DNA reads TGTGCCAGCGCGCAGGGCGGCTCCTACAATGAGCAGTTCTTC. Protein: CASAQGGSYNEQFF.

CDR3: CASSNGAGLDYEQYF. The CDR3 DNA reads TGTGCCAGCAGTAATGGTGCTGGGCTCGATTACGAGCAGTACTTC. The V and J genes are TRBV6-5 and TRBJ2-7; D remains unclear. This CDR3 contains 15 residues. V lost 5 bases and J lost 4, with 18 bases in between. CDR1 is MNHEY, CDR2 SVGAGI, per germline.

V gene TRBV4-2 combines with J gene TRBJ2-5, with D perhaps matching TRBD2 (5 bases). V dropped 1 base and J dropped 1 base, with 16 bases sitting between them. The germline V gene has CDR1 LGHNA and CDR2 YNFKEQ. This CDR3 has 17 residues. The chain's CDR3 is CASSQVGPRGPQETQYF. Written as DNA, the CDR3 is TGTGCCAGCAGCCAAGTTGGACCCCGAGGGCCCCAAGAGACCCAGTACTTC.

The chain carries TRBV2 and TRBJ2-2, with TRBD2 matching over 11 bases. The CDR3 contains 16 residues. V lost 5 bases to trimming and J lost 5 bases; unmatched junction nucleotides: 7. CDR1 is SNHLY and CDR2 is FYNNEI in the germline V gene. The CDR3 spells CASSSRLAGTTGELFF. DNA of the CDR3: TGTGCCAGCAGTTCCCGACTAGCGGGAACAACCGGGGAGCTGTTTTTT.

The chain employs TRBV5-1 and TRBJ2-2; 8 bases align to TRBD2. The V and J ends lost 4 bases and 4 bases, in that order; junction bases with no gene match: 9. The CDR3 runs to 16 residues. The V gene's germline CDR1 is SGHRS and CDR2 YFSETQ. The CDR3 reads CASSRLLAVTTGELFF. In nucleotides, the CDR3 is TGCGCCAGCAGCAGGTTACTAGCGGTGACCACCGGGGAGCTGTTTTTT. Variable domain in full (rest from reference TRBV5-1 and TRBJ2-2): KAGVTQTPRYLIKTRGQQVTLSCSPISGHRSVSWYQQTPGQGLQFLFEYFSETQRNKGNFPGRFSGRQFSNSRSEMNVSTLELGDSALYLCASSRLLAVTTGELFFGEGSRLTVL.

The chain uses TRBV5-1 and TRBJ2-1; TRBD2 matches 14 bases. V was pared by 3 bases and J by 10 bases, with 6 bases of the junction left unmatched. Looked up from germline, CDR1 is SGHRS and CDR2 is YFSETQ. The CDR3 loop spans 15 amino acids. The CDR3 DNA reads as TGCGCCAGCAGCTACGGACTAGCGGGAGGAGGCGAGCAGTTCTTC. Residues: CASSYGLAGGGEQFF.

The J gene is TRBJ2-3, the V gene TRBV5-1; tentatively, D is TRBD2 (6 bases). Trimming left V 5 bases short and J 6 bases short, with 13 bases between. The CDR3 is made up of 13 amino acids. Per germline, CDR1 SGHRS and CDR2 YFSETQ. CDR3 coding DNA: TGCGCCAGCAGACTCCCGGGGGAGGATACGCAGTATTTT. This sequence encodes CASRLPGEDTQYF. Full variable domain (outside the CDR3, taken from reference TRBV5-1 and TRBJ2-3): KAGVTQTPRYLIKTRGQQVTLSCSPISGHRSVSWYQQTPGQGLQFLFEYFSETQRNKGNFPGRFSGRQFSNSRSEMNVSTLELGDSALYLCASRLPGEDTQYFGPGTRLTVL.

The chain links TRBV3-1 (or the pseudogene TRBV3-2) to TRBJ1-2; tentatively, D is TRBD1 (6 bases). CDR1 LGHDT and CDR2 YNNKEL come from the germline V gene (reference sequence). V was clipped by 4 bases and J by 1 base, with 10 bases between them. The CDR3 length is 14 residues. In DNA, the CDR3 is TGTGCCAGCAGCCCGGGACACCTTAACTATGGCTACACCTTC. It specifies CASSPGHLNYGYTF.

This rearrangement joins TRBV3-1 (or the pseudogene TRBV3-2) to TRBJ2-7; the match to TRBD1 covers 10 bases. With V trimmed by 6 bases and J by 5 bases, 10 bases remained unmatched. The CDR3 is made up of 15 amino acids. CDR1 is LGHDT and CDR2 is YNNKEL in the germline V gene (reference sequence). CDR3 residues: CASSHLGQGGDEQYF. In DNA form, the CDR3 reads TGTGCCAGCAGTCACCTCGGACAGGGGGGGGACGAGCAGTACTTC.

This rearrangement joins TRBV7-3 to TRBJ2-3, with 8 bases fitting TRBD2. Per germline, CDR1 SGHTA and CDR2 FQGTGA. CDR3 size: 13 residues. V gave up 2 bases and J gave up 5 bases; unmatched junction bases: 0. The CDR3 DNA reads TGTGCCAGCAGCTTAGCGGGAGGAGATACGCAGTATTTT. Its protein is CASSLAGGDTQYF. The variable domain in full, with the rest retrieved from reference TRBV7-3 and TRBJ2-3, is GAGVSQTPSNKVTEKGKYVELRCDPISGHTALYWYRQSLGQGPEFLIYFQGTGAADDSGLPNDRFFAVRPEGSVSTLKIQRTERGDSAVYLCASSLAGGDTQYFGPGTRLTVL.